Listed below are T cell receptor beta chains from one sample, sequenced in a study of blood T cell repertoires in COVID-19. Profiled with immunoSEQ multiplex PCR; TCRdb holds only in-frame clones, not every one. The sample has 150,000 to 200,000 clones; approximately 81% are singletons. The sequencing sample was made of peripheral blood. All receptors come from a human donor with acute or convalescent COVID-19. The donor label of this sample is uncertain. CDR3s include the opening cysteine and the closing phenylalanine or tryptophan. The order of the fields is J gene, V gene, CDR3 length, CDR3 protein.

>TRBJ1-1|TRBV7-8|16
CASSPGGSGIDTEAFF
>TRBJ2-6|TRBV5-1|17
CASSLAPPGTGANVLTF
>TRBJ2-7|TRBV5-1|12
CASSFDSYEQYF
>TRBJ1-4|TRBV13|14
CASSLGDRDEKLFF
>TRBJ1-3|TRBV25-1|15
CASSAGVRSGNTIYF
>TRBJ1-2|TRBV5-4|14
CASSLGWEFYGYTF
>TRBJ1-1|TRBV3-1/TRBV3-2|13
CASSQRTGSEAFF
>TRBJ1-1|TRBV2|13
CASSLGQNTEAFF
>TRBJ1-6|TRBV10-1|15
CASSEYRGGSSPLHF
>TRBJ2-7|TRBV7-9|17
CASSLETGTLLFYEQYF
>TRBJ2-5|TRBV7-9|14
CASSSLYGGETQYF
>TRBJ1-5|TRBV18|15
CASSIGQGKNQPQHF
>TRBJ1-5|TRBV6-1|14
CASSDQGGNQPQHF
>TRBJ1-4|TRBV3-1/TRBV3-2|17
CASSLKAWGQRNEKLFF
>TRBJ1-1|TRBV12-3/TRBV12-4|12
CASSFLNTEAFF
>TRBJ2-2|TRBV9|11
CASSLHRELFF
>TRBJ1-3|TRBV5-1|14
CASSVGQSGNTIYF
>TRBJ2-7|TRBV7-2|13
CASSPRLTYEQYF
>TRBJ2-7|TRBV5-1|14
CASSLGGGKGEQYF
>TRBJ2-7|TRBV6-5|16
CASSYSRPGRAYEQYF
>TRBJ1-2|TRBV4-2|15
CASSPEWERRSGYTF
>TRBJ1-5|TRBV27|14
CASSSQQGRQPQHF
>TRBJ2-5|TRBV5-4|15
CASSPPGDRGETQYF
>TRBJ1-5|TRBV18|15
CASSPWTGDNQPQHF
>TRBJ1-6|TRBV7-2|14
CASSLTGPNSPLHF
>TRBJ1-1|TRBV5-1|15
CASSSSLGGNTEAFF
>TRBJ1-5|TRBV4-3|13
CASSRQINQPQHF
>TRBJ1-5|TRBV29-1|13
CSALGGGNQPQHF
>TRBJ2-3|TRBV19|17
CASSIVRTSGETDTQYF
>TRBJ2-5|TRBV4-2|15
CASSQDLAGRETQYF
>TRBJ1-5|TRBV19|19
CASSVTGTGGLYSNQPQHF
>TRBJ1-2|TRBV14|17
CASGPQRTGDLSHGYTF
>TRBJ2-3|TRBV30|13
CAWRRQGADTQYF
>TRBJ1-1|TRBV9|14
CASSLQGIGTEAFF
>TRBJ2-4|TRBV10-3|18
CAISVGERVDRGVNIQYF
>TRBJ1-2|TRBV7-2|15
CASTVDGAVNYGYTF
>TRBJ1-4|TRBV4-2|16
CASSRQGRLANEKLFF
>TRBJ2-7|TRBV7-3|15
CASSLLQGKSYEQYF